This section outlines one T cell receptor (beta chain) sequence together with its context. Clones were sequenced by immunoSEQ multiplex PCR, and TCRdb holds only the in-frame ones, with some missing. The table records 150,000 to 200,000 clones, over 80% of them present only once. J was trimmed by 0 bases and V by 8 bases; bases with no gene match: 13. Germline CDR1 is MNHEY and CDR2 is SMNVEV (reference sequence). The CDR3 runs 16 residues. This sample is part of a study of blood T cell repertoires in COVID-19. Overall study: The United States, Italy and Spain provided the acute and convalescent COVID-19 samples. PBMCs, B-cell-depleted T cells, or T cells were the source of the cDNA or gDNA that made up the material.

The specimen was PBMCs or T cells enriched from blood (not recorded which). The chain carries TRBV27 and TRBJ2-7; 7 nucleotides align to TRBD2. The source of this sequence is a woman in her sixties who had recovered from COVID-19. CDR3 nucleotides: TGTGCCAGCCAGCGGGGTTCGCGACCAAGCTCCTACGAGCAGTACTTC. This codes for CASQRGSRPSSYEQYF.